This T cell receptor (beta chain) was captured by sequencing in a study of identical twins. Findings and limits, study-wide: Memory repertoires showed no such pattern, whereas abundant cord blood beta clonotypes carried fewer insertions. For out-of-frame alpha sequences shared by twins, low generation probability was in excess.

TCRdb reprocessed the 5' RACE reads with MiXCR, giving one entry per CDR3 protein. The data show 450,000 or so distinct CDR3 sequences, 13% to 15% seen once. CDR3 length equals 15 residues. V was clipped by 8 bases and J by 1 base; unmatched bases: 5. The germline V gene has CDR1 ENHRY and CDR2 SYGVKD. As to this clonotype: Its antigen is unidentified.

The sample also formed part of further work on yellow fever vaccine responses in identical twins. That work contributes: Twins showed a vaccine T cell response that reportedly seemed partly convergent, partly personalized.

The J gene is TRBJ2-3, the V gene TRBV10-3; 11 bases are shared with TRBD2. The clonotype comes from a woman between 18 and 30 years old in good health. The sequencing input was CD4+ T cells sorted from blood. The CDR3 sequence: CAISTSGGRTDTQYF. The CDR3 DNA reads as TGTGCCATCTCCACTAGCGGGGGCCGCACAGATACGCAGTATTTT.